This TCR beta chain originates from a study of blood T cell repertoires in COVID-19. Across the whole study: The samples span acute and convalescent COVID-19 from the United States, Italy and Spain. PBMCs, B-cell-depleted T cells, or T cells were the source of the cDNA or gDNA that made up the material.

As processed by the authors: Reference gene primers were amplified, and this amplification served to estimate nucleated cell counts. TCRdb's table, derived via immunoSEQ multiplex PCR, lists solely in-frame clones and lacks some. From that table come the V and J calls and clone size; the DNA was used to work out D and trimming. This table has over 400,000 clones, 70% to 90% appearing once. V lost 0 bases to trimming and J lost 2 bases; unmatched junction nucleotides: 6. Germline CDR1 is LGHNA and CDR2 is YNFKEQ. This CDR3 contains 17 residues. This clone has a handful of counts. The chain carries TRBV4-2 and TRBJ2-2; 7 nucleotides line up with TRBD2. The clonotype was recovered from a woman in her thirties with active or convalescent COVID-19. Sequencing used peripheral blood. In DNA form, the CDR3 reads TGTGCCAGCAGCCAAGATACAGGCGGGGGTAACACCGGGGAGCTGTTTTTT. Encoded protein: CASSQDTGGGNTGELFF.